This entry describes one T cell receptor (beta chain). This clonotype is characterized as medium-sized (0.01 to 0.1%). The target of this receptor is not known. Per-nucleotide qualities are absent, and no much larger clonotype sits a single base away. To synthesize cDNA, template-switch 5'RACE was performed with a primer carrying a 10-nucleotide random unique molecular identifier so that each TCR transcript was tagged. Over 180 million TCR-beta sequences, covering 15-18 subjects, were produced in each sequencing run. The RNeasy kit was used to extract total RNA. Using the KAPA Real-time Library Amplification kit, TCR-beta VDJ regions were amplified with primers for the TCR constant region and the 5'RACE anchor. Sample indexes and Illumina adaptors were added in a first PCR, and a second PCR then increased library yield. After purification with Ampure beads, the TCR product of roughly 650 bp was size-selected on a 2% E-gel SizeSelection system. Before pooling, libraries had their quality checked on a Bioanalyzer, their concentration measured with Qubit, and their quantity determined with the Kapa Library Quantification kit. Paired-end 2 x 150 bp sequencing of the libraries was performed on an Illumina HiSeq 2500. To increase sequence diversity, about 25-31% phiX was spiked into each library pool. The source study handled its data this way. The UMI-based MiGEC pipeline processed quality-filtered reads and removed over 85% of raw TCR sequences during error correction. IMGT germline references were used for alignment of VDJ genes, and clonotypes were defined by a unique CDR3 amino acid sequence together with V-J genes. Clonal expansion, Shannon diversity and CDR3 relatedness were evaluated with VDJtools (CalcPairwiseDistances, ClusterSamples), while phylogenetic trees were built in CLCbio workbench. Expanded clones were defined as having at least 8 unique UMIs, based on coefficient-of-variation modelling across technical triplicates. The raw public data were reprocessed by TCRdb itself: fastp quality trimming at Q25, MiXCR clonotype calling, in-frame beta chains only. Rows matching on CDR3 protein sequence are summarized as one entry with the most common DNA and genes. The authors' filters were not applied to this entry. For this sample there are fewer than 80,000 distinct CDR3 sequences; around 5.2% appear just once. The top ten clonotypes cover less than 3.5% of the sample.

For unsorted PBMC libraries, 2 million PBMCs were used after storage in RNAlater at -80 degrees C until RNA extraction. Multiple sclerosis patients were enrolled in a US clinical protocol under which disease progression was evaluated by magnetic resonance imaging. Peripheral blood underwent Ficoll-Hypaque density gradient centrifugation to isolate PBMCs, which were then cryopreserved in liquid nitrogen. The source of the sample is a study of neurological immune-mediated disorders (dated by TCRdb to between 2018 and 2021). Looking at the study overall: Among the approximately 35 multiple sclerosis patients, relapsing-remitting MS accounted for around 30 and secondary progressive MS accounted for 3. The study compared peripheral blood TCR-beta repertoires of HTLV-I-associated myelopathy (HAM/TSP) patients, multiple sclerosis patients and healthy controls using UMI-based sequencing. The approximately 96 TCR-beta libraries covered PBMC samples along with longitudinal samples, technical triplicates, and paired sorted CD4+ and CD8+ T-cell subsets. The cohort was made up of 68 subjects, consisting of about 15 HAM/TSP patients, about 34 multiple sclerosis patients and around 20 healthy controls.

Study-level results and caveats: Phylogenetic analysis grouped repertoires from 18 of 34 MS patients into a cluster of related CDR3 sequences, suggesting a possible repertoire-level signature. No clinical or MRI features were associated with the MS cluster, and the authors said that larger cohorts are needed. Expanded clones from different subjects shared no identical CDR3 amino acid sequences, which suggests that TCR-beta repertoires were private in all groups. TCR clonal expansion was greatest in HAM/TSP patients and smallest in MS patients, who ranked below even healthy controls.

The junction shows trimming of 4 bases on V and 4 bases on J, plus 7 bases between the germline ends. CDR1 and CDR2 are drawn from the germline V gene (reference sequence): SEHNR, FQNEAQ. From its cysteine to its phenylalanine, the CDR3 spans 13 amino acids. Only CDR3 DNA remains: 39 bases, in frame from the first base. The sequence was obtained from a woman aged 45 to 65 with multiple sclerosis. This receptor chain uses TRBV7-9 and TRBJ2-2, with the D gene uncertain. The sequenced material came from PBMCs. The DNA reads as follows: TGTGCCAGCAGCTACGATGGCACCGGGGAGCTGTTTTTT. Translated, it gives CASSYDGTGELFF.